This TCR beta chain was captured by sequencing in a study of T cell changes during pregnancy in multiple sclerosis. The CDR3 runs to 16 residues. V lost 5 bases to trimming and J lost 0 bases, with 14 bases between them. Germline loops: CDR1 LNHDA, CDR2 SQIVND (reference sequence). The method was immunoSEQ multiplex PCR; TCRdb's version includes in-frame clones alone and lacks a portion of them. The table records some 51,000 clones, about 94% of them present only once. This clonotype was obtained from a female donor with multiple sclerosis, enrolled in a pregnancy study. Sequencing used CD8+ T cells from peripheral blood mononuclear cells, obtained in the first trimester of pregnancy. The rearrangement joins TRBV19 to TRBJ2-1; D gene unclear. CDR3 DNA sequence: TGTGCCAGTAGTGCCCTGAGAGAGCCCTCCTACAATGAGCAGTTCTTC. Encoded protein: CASSALREPSYNEQFF.